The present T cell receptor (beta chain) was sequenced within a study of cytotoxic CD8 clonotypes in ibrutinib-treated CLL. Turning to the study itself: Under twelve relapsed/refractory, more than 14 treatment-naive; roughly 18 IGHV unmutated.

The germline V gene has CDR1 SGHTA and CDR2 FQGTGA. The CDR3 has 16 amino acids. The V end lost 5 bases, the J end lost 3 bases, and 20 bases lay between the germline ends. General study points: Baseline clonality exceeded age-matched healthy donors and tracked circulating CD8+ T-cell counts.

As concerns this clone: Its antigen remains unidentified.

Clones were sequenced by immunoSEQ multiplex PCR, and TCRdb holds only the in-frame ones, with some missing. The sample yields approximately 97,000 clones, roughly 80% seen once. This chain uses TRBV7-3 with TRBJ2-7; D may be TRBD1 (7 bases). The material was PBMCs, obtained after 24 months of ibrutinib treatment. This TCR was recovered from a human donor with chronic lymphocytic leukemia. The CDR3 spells CASSRTGDRAYYEQYF. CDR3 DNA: TGTGCCAGCAGCCGAACGGGGGACAGAGCTTACTACGAGCAGTACTTC.